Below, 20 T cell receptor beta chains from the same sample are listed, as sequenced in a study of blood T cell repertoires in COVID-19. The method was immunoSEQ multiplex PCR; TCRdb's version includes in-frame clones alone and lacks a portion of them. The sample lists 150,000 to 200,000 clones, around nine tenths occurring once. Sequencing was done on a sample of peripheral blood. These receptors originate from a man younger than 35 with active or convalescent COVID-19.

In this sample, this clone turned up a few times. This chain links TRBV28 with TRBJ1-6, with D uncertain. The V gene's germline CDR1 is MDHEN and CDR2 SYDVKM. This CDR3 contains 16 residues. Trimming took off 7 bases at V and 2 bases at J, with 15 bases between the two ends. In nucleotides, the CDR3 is TGTGCCAGCACCTCACCCAGTAATCCCTATAATTCACCCCTCCACTTT. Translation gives CASTSPSNPYNSPLHF.

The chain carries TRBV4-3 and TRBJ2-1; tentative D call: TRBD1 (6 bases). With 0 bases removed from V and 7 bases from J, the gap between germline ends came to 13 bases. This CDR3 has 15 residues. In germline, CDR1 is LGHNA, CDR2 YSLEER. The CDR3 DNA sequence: TGCGCCAGCAGCCAAGAGGGGGCTAGCCGAAATGAGCAGTTCTTC. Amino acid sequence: CASSQEGASRNEQFF.

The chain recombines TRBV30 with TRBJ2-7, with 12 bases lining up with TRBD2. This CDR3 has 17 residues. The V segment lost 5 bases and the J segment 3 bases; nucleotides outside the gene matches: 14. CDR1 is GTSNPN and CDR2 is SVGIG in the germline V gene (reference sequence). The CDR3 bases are TGTGCCTGGGCCCGGCCCCCCCCGACTAGCGGGAGCTACGAGCAGTACTTC. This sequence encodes CAWARPPPTSGSYEQYF.

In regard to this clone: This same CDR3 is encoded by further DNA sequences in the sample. The CDR3, as DNA: TGTGCCAGCTCACCAGGGGCCCCGAACACTGAAGCTTTCTTT. It encodes CASSPGAPNTEAFF. The chain links TRBV18 to TRBJ1-1, with TRBD1 as a possible D gene (5 bases). Germline CDR1 and CDR2: KGHSH and LQKENI. The CDR3 runs to 14 residues. Trimming removed 2 bases from V and 1 base from J, with 8 bases in between. Together with reference TRBV18 and TRBJ1-1, the CDR3 gives the full variable domain: NAGVMQNPRHLVRRRGQEARLRCSPMKGHSHVYWYRQLPEEGLKFMVYLQKENIIDESGMPKERFSAEFPKEGPSILRIQQVVRGDSAAYFCASSPGAPNTEAFFGQGTRLTVV.

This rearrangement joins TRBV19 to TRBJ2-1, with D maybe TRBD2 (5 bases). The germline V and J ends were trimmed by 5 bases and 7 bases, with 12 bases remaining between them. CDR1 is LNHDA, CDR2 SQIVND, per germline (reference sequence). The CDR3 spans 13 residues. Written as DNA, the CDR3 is TGTGCCAGTAGTGCGGGTCAGAGGAATGAGCAGTTCTTC. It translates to CASSAGQRNEQFF.

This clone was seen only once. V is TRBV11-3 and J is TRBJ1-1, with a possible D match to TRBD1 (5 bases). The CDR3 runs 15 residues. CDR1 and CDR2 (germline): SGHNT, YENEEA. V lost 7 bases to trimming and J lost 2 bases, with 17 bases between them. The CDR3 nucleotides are TGTGCCAGCACCACAAGCGGGGCGGAAAACACTGAAGCTTTCTTT. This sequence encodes CASTTSGAENTEAFF.

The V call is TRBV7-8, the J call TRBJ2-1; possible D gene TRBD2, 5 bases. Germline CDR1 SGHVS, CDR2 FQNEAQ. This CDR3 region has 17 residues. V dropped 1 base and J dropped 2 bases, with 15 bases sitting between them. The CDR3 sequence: CASSLDSGGRTYNEQFF. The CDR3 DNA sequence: TGTGCCAGCAGCTTAGACTCGGGCGGGCGAACCTACAATGAGCAGTTCTTC.

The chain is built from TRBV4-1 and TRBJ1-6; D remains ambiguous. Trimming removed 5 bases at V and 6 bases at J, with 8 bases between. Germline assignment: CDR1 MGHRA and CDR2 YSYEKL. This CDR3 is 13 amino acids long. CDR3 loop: CASSGGVNSPLHF. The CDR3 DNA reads TGCGCCAGCAGCGGAGGAGTTAATTCACCCCTCCACTTT.

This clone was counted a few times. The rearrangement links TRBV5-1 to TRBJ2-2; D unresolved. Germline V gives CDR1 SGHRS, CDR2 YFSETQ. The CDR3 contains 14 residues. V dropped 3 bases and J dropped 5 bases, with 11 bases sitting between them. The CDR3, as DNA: TGCGCCAGCAGCTCGGTCGGAGCTACCGGGGAGCTGTTTTTT. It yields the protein CASSSVGATGELFF.

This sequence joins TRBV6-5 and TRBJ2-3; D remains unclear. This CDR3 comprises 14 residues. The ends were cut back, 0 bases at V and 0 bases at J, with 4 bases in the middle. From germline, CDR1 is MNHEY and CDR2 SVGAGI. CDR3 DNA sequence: TGTGCCAGCAGTTACTCGGAGAGCACAGATACGCAGTATTTT. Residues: CASSYSESTDTQYF.

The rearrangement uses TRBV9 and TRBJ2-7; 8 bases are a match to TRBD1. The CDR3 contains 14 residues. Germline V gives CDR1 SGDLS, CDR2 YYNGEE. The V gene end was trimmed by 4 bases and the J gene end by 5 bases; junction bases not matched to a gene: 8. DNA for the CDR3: TGTGCCAGCAGCCCCCCGACAGGGGACCACGAGCAGTACTTC. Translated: CASSPPTGDHEQYF.

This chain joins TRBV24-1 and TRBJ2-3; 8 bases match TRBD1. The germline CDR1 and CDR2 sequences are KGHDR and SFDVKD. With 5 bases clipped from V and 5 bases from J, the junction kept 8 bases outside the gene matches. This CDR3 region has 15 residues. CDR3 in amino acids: CATSALDRDIDTQYF. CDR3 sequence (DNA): TGTGCCACCAGTGCCCTGGACAGGGACATAGATACGCAGTATTTT.

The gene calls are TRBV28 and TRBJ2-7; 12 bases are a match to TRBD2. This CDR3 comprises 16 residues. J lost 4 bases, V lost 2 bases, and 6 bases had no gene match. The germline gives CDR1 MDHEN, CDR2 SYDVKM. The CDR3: CASSLRWTSGTYEQYF. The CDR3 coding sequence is TGTGCCAGCAGTTTACGGTGGACTAGCGGGACGTACGAGCAGTACTTC.

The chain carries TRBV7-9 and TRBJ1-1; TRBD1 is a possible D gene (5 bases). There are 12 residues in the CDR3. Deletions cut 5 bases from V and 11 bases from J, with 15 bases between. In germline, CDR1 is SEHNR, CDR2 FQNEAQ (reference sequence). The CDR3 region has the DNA TGTGCCAGCAGCGCTTTGTCAGGGTACGCTTTCTTT. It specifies CASSALSGYAFF.

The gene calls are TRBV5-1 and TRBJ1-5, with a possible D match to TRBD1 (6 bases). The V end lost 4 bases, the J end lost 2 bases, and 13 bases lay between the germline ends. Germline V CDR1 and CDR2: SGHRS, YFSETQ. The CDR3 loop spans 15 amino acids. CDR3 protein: CASSRTGLGNQPQHF. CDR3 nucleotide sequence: TGCGCCAGCAGCCGAACAGGGTTGGGCAATCAGCCCCAGCATTTT.

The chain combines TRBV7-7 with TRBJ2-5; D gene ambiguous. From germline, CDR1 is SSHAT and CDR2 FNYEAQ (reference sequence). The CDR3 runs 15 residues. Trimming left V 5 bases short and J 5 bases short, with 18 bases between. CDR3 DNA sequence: TGTGCCAGCAGCCCCTATATCACTATTGGCGAGACCCAGTACTTC. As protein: CASSPYITIGETQYF. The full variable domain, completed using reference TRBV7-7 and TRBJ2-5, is GAGVSQSPRYKVTKRGQDVTLRCDPISSHATLYWYQQALGQGPEFLTYFNYEAQPDKSGLPSDRFSAERPEGSISTLTIQRTEQRDSAMYRCASSPYITIGETQYFGPGTRLLVL.

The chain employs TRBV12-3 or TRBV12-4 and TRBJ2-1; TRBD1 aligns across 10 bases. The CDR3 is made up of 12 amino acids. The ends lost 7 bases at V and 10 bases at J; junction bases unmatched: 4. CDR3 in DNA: TGTGCCAGCAAGACAGGGGGCAGCGAGCAGTTCTTC. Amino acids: CASKTGGSEQFF.

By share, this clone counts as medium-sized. The CDR3 protein is CASSQGNSDGYNEQFF. Written as DNA, the CDR3 is TGTGCCAGCAGCCAAGGTAATAGCGACGGCTACAATGAGCAGTTCTTC. This chain joins TRBV3-1 (or the pseudogene TRBV3-2) and TRBJ2-1, with D possibly being TRBD2 (5 bases). CDR3 length: 16 residues. The V and J ends lost 1 base and 3 bases respectively, with 13 bases between them. Germline assignment: CDR1 LGHDT and CDR2 YNNKEL (reference sequence).

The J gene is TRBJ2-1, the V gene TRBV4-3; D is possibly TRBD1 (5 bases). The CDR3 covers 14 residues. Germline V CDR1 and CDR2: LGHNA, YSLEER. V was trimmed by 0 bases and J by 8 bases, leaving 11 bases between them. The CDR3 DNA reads TGCGCCAGCAGCCAAGATCTCCCAGGGTATGAGCAGTTCTTC. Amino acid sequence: CASSQDLPGYEQFF.

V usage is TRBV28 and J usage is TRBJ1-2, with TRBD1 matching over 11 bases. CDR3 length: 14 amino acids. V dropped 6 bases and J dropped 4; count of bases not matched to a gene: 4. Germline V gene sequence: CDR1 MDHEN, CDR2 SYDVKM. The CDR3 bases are TGTGCCAGCAGGGACAGGGGGCACCTCTATGGCTACACCTTC. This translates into CASRDRGHLYGYTF.